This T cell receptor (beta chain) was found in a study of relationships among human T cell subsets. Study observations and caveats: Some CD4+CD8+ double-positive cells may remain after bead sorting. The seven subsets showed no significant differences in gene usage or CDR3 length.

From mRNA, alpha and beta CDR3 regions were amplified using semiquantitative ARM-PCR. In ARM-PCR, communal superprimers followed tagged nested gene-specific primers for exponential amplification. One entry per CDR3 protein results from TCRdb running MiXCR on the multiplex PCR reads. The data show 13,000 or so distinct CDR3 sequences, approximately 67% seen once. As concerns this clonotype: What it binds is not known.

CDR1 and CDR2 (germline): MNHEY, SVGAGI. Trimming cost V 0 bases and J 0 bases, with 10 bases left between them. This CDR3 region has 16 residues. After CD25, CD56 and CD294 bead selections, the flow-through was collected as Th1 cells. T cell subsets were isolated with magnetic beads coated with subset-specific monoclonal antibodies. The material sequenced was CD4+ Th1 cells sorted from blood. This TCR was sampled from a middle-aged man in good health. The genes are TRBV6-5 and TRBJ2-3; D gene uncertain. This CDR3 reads CASSYSYAPSTDTQYF. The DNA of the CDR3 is TGTGCCAGCAGTTACTCTTACGCCCCTAGCACAGATACGCAGTATTTT.